The next 15 T cell receptor beta chains were all read from a single sample in a study of identical twins. TCRdb fed the 5' RACE reads into MiXCR, producing one record per CDR3 protein. Counted here are about 500,000 distinct CDR3 sequences, approximately 14% occurring once; the ten biggest clones make up approximately 1%. These data are also associated with another study on yellow fever vaccine responses in identical twins.

Sequencing was done on a sample of CD4+ T cells sorted from blood. Receptors originate from a woman aged 18-29 years in good health.

The sample holds a few counts of this clonotype. The chain combines TRBV29-1 with TRBJ2-2; 10 positions match TRBD2. The CDR3 sequence is 15 residues long. Looked up from germline, CDR1 is SQVTM and CDR2 is ANQGSEA. V lost 7 bases, J lost 2 bases, and 7 bases stayed unmatched. Here the CDR3 DNA reads TGCAGCGCCAGGCGGACTAGCGGAAACACCGGGGAGCTGTTTTTT. Translated, it gives CSARRTSGNTGELFF.

This clonotype was counted at least ten times. This rearrangement joins TRBV12-3 or TRBV12-4 to TRBJ2-3; D not resolved. Trimming pared 3 bases from V and 1 base from J, leaving 11 bases between. This CDR3 has 15 amino acids. The CDR3 DNA sequence: TGTGCCAGCAGTTTTACGACCTCCGGCACAGATACGCAGTATTTT. Translation: CASSFTTSGTDTQYF.

This clonotype appeared many times. The chain carries TRBV7-3 and TRBJ2-1; 8 bases are shared with TRBD2. Germline trimming cut 3 bases from V and 1 base from J; bases unmatched to any gene: 2. CDR1 is SGHTA, CDR2 FQGTGA, per germline. The CDR3 is 15 amino acids. The CDR3 DNA reads as TGTGCCAGCAGCTTCCGGGGGGGGTCCTACAATGAGCAGTTCTTC. This translates into CASSFRGGSYNEQFF.

This clonotype was counted a few times. The chain is built from TRBV24-1 and TRBJ1-2; TRBD1 matches at 8 bases. This CDR3 is 15 amino acids long. V trimming: 2 bases; J trimming: 5 bases; junction bases outside the gene matches: 6. Germline V gives CDR1 KGHDR, CDR2 SFDVKD. CDR3 sequence (DNA): TGTGCCACCAGTGATTCGGACAGGGTTGGATATGGCTACACCTTC. Residues: CATSDSDRVGYGYTF.

This chain links TRBV11-2 with TRBJ2-2, with 9 bases lining up with TRBD2. Germline V gene lookup returns CDR1 SGHAT and CDR2 FQNNGV. The length of the CDR3 is 15 residues. Losses at the gene ends were 6 bases for V and 6 bases for J; bases not matched to a gene: 8. The CDR3, as DNA: TGTGCCAGCAGGAGGCCGGGACTAGCTTCCGGGGAGCTGTTTTTT. Protein product: CASRRPGLASGELFF.

This clonotype was detected only a few times. The chain carries TRBV5-1 and TRBJ2-7; D possibly corresponds to TRBD2 (7 bases). Germline V gene lookup returns CDR1 SGHRS and CDR2 YFSETQ. V dropped 1 base and J dropped 7 bases, with 18 bases sitting between them. The CDR3 sequence is 15 residues long. The CDR3 DNA reads as TGCGCCAGCAGCTTGAGGGGGGGCGCCCCCGAGGAGCAGTACTTC. Protein: CASSLRGGAPEEQYF.

This clonotype was counted many times. The chain recombines TRBV4-1 with TRBJ2-4; the D is unclear. The germline gives CDR1 MGHRA, CDR2 YSYEKL. The CDR3 length is 16 residues. The ends were cut back, 4 bases at V and 0 bases at J, with 13 bases in the middle. Here the CDR3 DNA reads TGCGCCAGCAGCCCTACCCAGAGTCTAGCCAAAAACATTCAGTACTTC. It encodes CASSPTQSLAKNIQYF.

This clonotype came up a few times. The chain uses TRBV7-9 and TRBJ2-4; 7 bases fit TRBD2. This CDR3 region has 14 residues. The germline V gene encodes CDR1 SEHNR and CDR2 FQNEAQ (reference sequence). The trim removed 5 bases at V and 8 bases at J, leaving 9 bases unmatched. The CDR3 loop reads CASSPRARGDIQYF. CDR3 in DNA: TGTGCCAGCAGCCCGAGGGCCCGGGGGGACATTCAGTACTTC.

V and J are TRBV5-1 and TRBJ2-3; D could derive from TRBD1 or TRBD2 (6 bases each). Germline CDR1 is SGHRS and CDR2 is YFSETQ. CDR3 size: 16 residues. V was trimmed by 0 bases and J by 6 bases, leaving 17 bases between them. This CDR3 is CASSLGDSFTGDTQYF. The CDR3 DNA reads TGCGCCAGCAGCTTGGGGGACTCCTTCACAGGGGATACGCAGTATTTT.

Ten or more counts support this clonotype. The chain is built from TRBV7-3 and TRBJ2-7, with 10 bases identical to TRBD1. Germline CDR1 reads SGHTA; CDR2 reads FQGTGA. V was clipped by 7 bases and J by 2 bases; unmatched bases: 8. The CDR3 loop spans 15 amino acids. CDR3: CASILPGQGPYEQYF. DNA for the CDR3: TGTGCCAGCATCCTACCGGGACAGGGGCCCTACGAGCAGTACTTC.

The CDR3 is CASSPTGPPSYEQYF. In DNA form, the CDR3 reads TGTGCCAGCAGTCCGACCGGGCCTCCCTCCTACGAGCAGTACTTC. This sequence joins TRBV7-6 and TRBJ2-7; D unresolved. Germline V gives CDR1 SGHVS, CDR2 FNYEAQ. This CDR3 comprises 15 residues. Deletions cut 6 bases from V and 0 bases from J, with 15 bases between.

This clonotype was seen a handful of times. The rearrangement joins TRBV7-2 to TRBJ2-1, with 11 bases lining up with TRBD1. Germline V gene data show CDR1 as SGHTA and CDR2 as FQGNSA. The junction had 9 bases not matched to a gene; V was cut back by 5 bases and J by 3 bases. The CDR3 runs 17 residues. This chain's CDR3 is CASSPPGQGVHYNEQFF. CDR3 sequence (DNA): TGTGCCAGCAGCCCACCGGGACAGGGGGTGCACTACAATGAGCAGTTCTTC.

The table lists this clonotype with a few counts. The chain is built from TRBV10-3 and TRBJ2-5, with 9 bases that match TRBD1. The germline V gene encodes CDR1 ENHRY and CDR2 SYGVKD. V lost 5 bases to trimming and J lost 3 bases; unmatched junction nucleotides: 7. The CDR3 is 15 amino acids. The CDR3 spells CAISTTGTGKETQYF. As DNA, the CDR3 is TGTGCCATCAGTACCACCGGGACAGGGAAAGAGACCCAGTACTTC.

This clonotype came up many times. The rearrangement uses TRBV12-3 or TRBV12-4 and TRBJ2-7, with 9 bases matching TRBD2. The V and J ends lost 3 bases and 5 bases, in that order; junction bases with no gene match: 11. The CDR3 is made up of 16 amino acids. CDR3 nucleotide sequence: TGTGCCAGCAGTTTTTTACGGCGGGAGGGCCGTAACGAGCAGTACTTC. Translation gives CASSFLRREGRNEQYF.

This clonotype was recorded a few times. The chain joins TRBV27 to TRBJ1-1; D remains unclear. Germline V gene lookup returns CDR1 MNHEY and CDR2 SMNVEV (reference sequence). The CDR3 consists of 14 residues. With 5 bases removed from V and 2 bases from J, the gap between germline ends came to 12 bases. CDR3 sequence reads: CASSPHVSNTEAFF. CDR3 nucleotide sequence: TGTGCCAGCAGTCCCCACGTTAGTAACACTGAAGCTTTCTTT.